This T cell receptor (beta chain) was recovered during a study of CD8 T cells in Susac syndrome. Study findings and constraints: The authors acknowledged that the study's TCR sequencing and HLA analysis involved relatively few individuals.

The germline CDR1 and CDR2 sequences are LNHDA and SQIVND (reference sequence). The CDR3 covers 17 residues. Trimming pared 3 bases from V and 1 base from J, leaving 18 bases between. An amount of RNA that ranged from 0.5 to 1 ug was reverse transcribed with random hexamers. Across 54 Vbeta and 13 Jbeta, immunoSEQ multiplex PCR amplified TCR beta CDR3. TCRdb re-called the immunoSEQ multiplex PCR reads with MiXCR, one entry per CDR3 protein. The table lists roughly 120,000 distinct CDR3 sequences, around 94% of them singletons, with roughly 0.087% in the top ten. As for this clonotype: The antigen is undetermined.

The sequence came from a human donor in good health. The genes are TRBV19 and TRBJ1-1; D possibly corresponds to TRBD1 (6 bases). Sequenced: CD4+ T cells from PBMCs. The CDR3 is CASSIPRGSSGNTEAFF. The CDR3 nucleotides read TGTGCCAGTAGTATCCCCAGGGGTAGTAGTGGGAACACTGAAGCTTTCTTT.